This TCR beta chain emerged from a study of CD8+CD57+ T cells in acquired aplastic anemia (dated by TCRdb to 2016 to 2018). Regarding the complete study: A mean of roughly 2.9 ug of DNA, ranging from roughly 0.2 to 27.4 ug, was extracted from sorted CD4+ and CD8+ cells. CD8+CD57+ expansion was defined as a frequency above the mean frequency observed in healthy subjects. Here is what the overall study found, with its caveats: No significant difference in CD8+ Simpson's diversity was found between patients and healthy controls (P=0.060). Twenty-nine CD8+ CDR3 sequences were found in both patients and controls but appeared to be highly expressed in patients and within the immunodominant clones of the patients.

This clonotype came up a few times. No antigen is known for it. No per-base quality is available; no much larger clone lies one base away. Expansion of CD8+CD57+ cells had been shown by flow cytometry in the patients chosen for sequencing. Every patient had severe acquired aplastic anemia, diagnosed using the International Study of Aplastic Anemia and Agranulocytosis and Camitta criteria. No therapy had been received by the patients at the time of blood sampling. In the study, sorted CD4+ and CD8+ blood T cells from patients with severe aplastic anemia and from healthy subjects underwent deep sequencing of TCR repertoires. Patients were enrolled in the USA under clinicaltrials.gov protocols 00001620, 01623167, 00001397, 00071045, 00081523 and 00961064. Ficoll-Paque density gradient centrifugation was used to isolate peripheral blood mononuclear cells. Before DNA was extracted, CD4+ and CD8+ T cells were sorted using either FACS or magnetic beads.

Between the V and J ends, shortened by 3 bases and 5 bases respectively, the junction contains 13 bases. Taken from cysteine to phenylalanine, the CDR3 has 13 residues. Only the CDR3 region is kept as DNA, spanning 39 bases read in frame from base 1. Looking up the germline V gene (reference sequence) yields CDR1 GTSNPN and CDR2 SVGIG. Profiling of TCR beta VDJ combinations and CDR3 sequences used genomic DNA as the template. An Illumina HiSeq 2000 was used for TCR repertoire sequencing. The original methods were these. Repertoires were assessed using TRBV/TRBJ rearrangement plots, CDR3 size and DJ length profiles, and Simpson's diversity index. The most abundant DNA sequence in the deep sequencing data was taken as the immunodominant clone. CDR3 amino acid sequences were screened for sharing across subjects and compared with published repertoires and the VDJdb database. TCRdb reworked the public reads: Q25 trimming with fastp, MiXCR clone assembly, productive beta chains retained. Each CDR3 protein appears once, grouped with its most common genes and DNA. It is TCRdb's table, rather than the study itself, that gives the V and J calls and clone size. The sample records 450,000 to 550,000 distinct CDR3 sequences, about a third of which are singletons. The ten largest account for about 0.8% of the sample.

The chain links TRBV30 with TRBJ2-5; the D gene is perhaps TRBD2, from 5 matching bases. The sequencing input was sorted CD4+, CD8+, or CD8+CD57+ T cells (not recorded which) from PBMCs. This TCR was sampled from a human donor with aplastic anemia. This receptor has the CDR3 CAWSEAALETQYF. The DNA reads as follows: TGTGCCTGGAGCGAAGCGGCTCTTGAGACCCAGTACTTC.